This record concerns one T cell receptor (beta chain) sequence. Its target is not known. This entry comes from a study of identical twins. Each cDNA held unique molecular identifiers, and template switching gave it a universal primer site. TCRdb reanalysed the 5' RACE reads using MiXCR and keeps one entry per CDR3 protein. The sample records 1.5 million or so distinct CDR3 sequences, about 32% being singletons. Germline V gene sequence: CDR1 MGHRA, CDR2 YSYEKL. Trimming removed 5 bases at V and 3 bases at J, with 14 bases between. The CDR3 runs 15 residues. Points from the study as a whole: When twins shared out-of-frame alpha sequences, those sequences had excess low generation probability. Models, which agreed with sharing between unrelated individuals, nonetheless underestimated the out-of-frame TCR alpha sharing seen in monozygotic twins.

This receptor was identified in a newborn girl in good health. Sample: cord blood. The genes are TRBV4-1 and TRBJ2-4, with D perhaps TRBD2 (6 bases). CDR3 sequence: CASSGLRGSKNIQYF. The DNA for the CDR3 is TGCGCCAGCAGCGGATTGCGGGGAAGCAAAAACATTCAGTACTTC.